The entry that follows covers one T cell receptor beta chain sequence. This receptor's antigen is unknown. Base-call qualities are not available, and no considerably larger clone is one nucleotide away. For CDR1 and CDR2, the germline V gene lists SGHAT and FQNNGV. The CDR3 spans 16 residues, from the cysteine through the phenylalanine. CDR3 DNA is the only sequence kept; it has 48 bases, read in frame from the first base. V is trimmed back by 2 bases and J by 7 bases, and the junction contains 8 bases that no gene match accounts for. The library was obtained by the immunoSEQ multiplex PCR assay. For the multiplex PCR, a mixture combining 60 forward primers for TCR Vbeta segments and 13 reverse primers for TCR Jbeta segments was used. The CDR3 region of rearranged TCR beta genes was amplified from genomic DNA by a multiplex PCR assay. The Illumina HiSeq System was used to sequence the amplified TCR beta libraries as 87-base-pair reads. The study's processing was this. A later analysis counted 65 million to 90 million unique TCR beta chains across the 700 or so repertoires, and around 12 million of these chains were shared by at least two donors. Raw reads were error-corrected and collapsed into unique sequences by a nearest-neighbor algorithm in which closely related sequences were merged to remove PCR and sequencing errors. To assign V, D and J gene segments, CDR3 sequences were aligned to IMGT reference sequences. For a sequence to be retained, a match of at least six nucleotides to both a V gene segment and a J gene segment was required. Rearrangements were called productive when the CDR3 lacked stop codons and stayed in frame with V and J; all others were non-productive. CDR3 was defined by IMGT convention, running from the second conserved V-encoded cysteine to the conserved J-encoded phenylalanine. The earlier analysis of 587 of the donors excluded sequences that lacked an unambiguous match to a single V gene segment. An earlier analysis of 500 to 600 of the donors classified V segments as functional when productive rearrangements were above 56.7% and as segregating when the standard deviation between donors was above 5%. To diagnose cytomegalovirus status from the catalog of TCR beta chain sequences, a statistical classification framework was built. A later analysis assigned V and J genes by comparing TCR nucleotide sequences with IMGT/GENE-DB human TR gene sequences. A later analysis assigned CDR3 sequences and most-parsimonious VDJ recombination scenarios with the TCRdist pipeline. A later analysis defined each TCR beta chain by its CDR3 amino acid sequence plus V-gene family, and excluded reads lacking a unique V-gene family. A later analysis removed nearly 600 highly shared, low-generation-probability nucleotide sequences to deal with suspected cross-contamination and a sequencing artifact. A later analysis calculated a clonal expansion index for each public chain from normalized within-repertoire ranks of inferred template counts. Generation probabilities in a later analysis came from a VDJ recombination model fitted to out-of-frame rearrangements, and those results were checked against IGoR. Hypergeometric tests were used in a later analysis to score TCR-TCR, TCR-HLA and TCR-CMV co-occurrence, with a repertoire-size bias correction applied to the TCR pairs. In a later analysis, false discovery rates were estimated by permuting HLA or CMV assignments 20 times. In a later analysis, co-occurring TCRs were grouped with DBSCAN, and TCRdist sequence similarity was added when clustering was performed within HLA-allele-positive subsets. Repertoires with fewer than 30,000 or more than 120,000 public chains were left out of co-occurrence clustering, as were four to six repertoires with anomalous nucleotide sharing. TCRdb provides this immuneACCESS table in a form limited to in-frame rearrangements. Some clones are lacking; in checked studies, under half of them reflect an unresolved V gene, and why the rest are absent is not known. V and J calls plus clone size are reproduced from that table; the DNA served to infer D and trimming. The sample table contains 150,000 to 200,000 clones; only one count was recorded for around 81% of them. The ten top clones hold roughly 2.1% of the sample.

The sample originates from a study of cytomegalovirus exposure and HLA in healthy donors (dated by TCRdb to between 2016 and 2019). About the study as a whole: An earlier analysis of several hundred of the donors reported 276 Gb of sequence data and 117 million unique TCR beta sequences from about 180 million T cells. Because of strong linkage in the cohort, roughly 5 DR-DQ haplotypes were treated as single units for association and clustering. Rather than drawing on any new phenotypic data, the later analysis identified candidate immune exposures from TCR beta sequences and the way those sequences occurred across donors. On average, 235,054 unique TCR beta nucleotide sequences were sequenced per donor among 350 to 400 genotyped donors of the cohort, with roughly 18% of those sequences being non-productive. Of the roughly 400 genotyped donors, 70% to 90% were placed in the genetic ancestry cluster associated with self-reported Caucasian donors. An early release covering roughly 580 HLA-typed donors comprised about 300 gigabases of sequencing data and tens of millions of unique TCR sequences. Donor age, sex, ethnicity and CMV serostatus were compiled alongside the repertoire data. To predict cytomegalovirus infection status, the study combined high-throughput TCR immunosequencing, statistical association of individual TCRs with disease status, and machine learning. Typing coverage varied by locus: roughly 629-640 donors for A, B, C, DRB1 and DQB1; roughly 520 for DQA1; approximately 610 for DPA1; roughly 450 for DPB1. A later analysis re-examined previously published TCR beta repertoires from roughly 650 donors and added high-resolution HLA genotyping to investigate patterns of TCR occurrence. To decide whether each TCR beta V gene segment behaved as functional or pseudogenic, an earlier analysis of some 600 of the donors relied on high-throughput TCR beta sequencing. The study profiled the T cell repertoires of more than 500 subjects by immunosequencing and related them to cytomegalovirus serostatus. HLA typing covered class I and class II loci at four-digit resolution. A later genetic analysis used genome-wide SNP genotypes for about 55% of the 666 donors, treating that subset as a discovery cohort. The study aimed to test whether signatures of past pathogen exposure could be identified by cataloging public T cell receptors. Besides the first cohort of about 730 subjects, a separate validation cohort made up of 120 different subjects was used. All discovery cohort repertoires had been generated on a single sequencing platform.

The cohort consisted of 666 healthy bone marrow donors. Cohort members were all nominally healthy when sampled, although unrecorded immune exposures were likely present. The donor was CMV seropositive and belonged to the group of 250 to 300 seropositive cohort members. A peripheral blood sample was provided by each donor, and peripheral blood mononuclear cells were used for TCR beta sequencing. The Qiagen DNeasy Blood Extraction Kit was used to extract genomic DNA from the blood cell samples. What the research found in general, with its limitations: For the cohort, immune exposure information was limited to CMV serostatus. Across donors, most TCR sequences were observed very rarely, whereas some public TCRs were present in many individuals. A later genetic analysis reported fewer N-insertions in productive TCRs among donors in an Asian-associated ancestry cluster than the roughly 640-donor mean. In the study, roughly 160 TCR beta chains were listed as associated with cytomegalovirus. In vitro tests confirmed that a few of the cytomegalovirus-associated TCR beta chains recognize cytomegalovirus antigens. A cluster of highly shared sequence variants was judged likely to represent a technical artifact of the sequencing pipeline. Several of the top co-occurrence clusters appeared to be linked to parvovirus B19, influenza, CMV and Epstein-Barr virus, according to a later analysis. Sequencing depth was assumed to be roughly uniform across donors in the presence/absence analyses, though that assumption may not hold. A further reported finding was that TCR beta sequences accurately predicted the HLA-A and HLA-B alleles for most subjects in the first cohort. According to the authors, the approach could potentially be generalized to other disease states and immunological phenotypes. Assigning TCR associations to individual alleles was difficult when HLA alleles, especially DR and DQ, strongly co-occurred. Linkage disequilibrium might explain the correlated functional status among segregating V segments, but an unknown experimental factor could not be excluded. Cytomegalovirus status was reported to be diagnosed by the classifier with high specificity and sensitivity in both the original and validation cohorts. In an earlier analysis of some 500 of the donors, most TCR beta V segments appeared in productive rearrangements about 87% or about 30% of the time, broadly matching IMGT annotations. The 87-base-pair reads could not distinguish some IMGT-functional V segments, including TRBV6-2 and TRBV6-3, so those segments were excluded. An association between a missense DCLRE1C variant and V-gene and J-gene trimming of TCR beta chains was found in a later genetic analysis and replicated in an independent cohort. In a later analysis, most CMV-associated TCR beta chains were found to appear HLA-restricted, with HLA associations seemingly driven largely by CMV exposure. Because some donors lacked HLA typing at each locus, the association tests relied only on the typed subset. A later analysis found that TCR association rates varied across HLA loci, with DRB1 alleles showing the most associated TCRs and HLA-C alleles the fewest. Only TCR beta chains were sequenced in this cohort, and the absence of alpha or paired-chain data limited detectable features. The earlier analysis of a few hundred of the donors excluded 15 to 20 rarely observed V segments, including chromosome 9 orphons, because counts were too low. A later analysis found that HLA-associated TCR beta chains were more clonally expanded and had lower generation probabilities than equally common non-associated chains. A later analysis associated 15,000 to 20,000 TCR beta sequences with specific HLA alleles at a false discovery rate of 0.05.

The sample comprised PBMCs. The chain is made from TRBV11-2 and TRBJ1-2, with TRBD1 identical over 12 junction bases. This sequence originates from a woman aged 18-29 years in good health and CMV-seropositive. This receptor carries the CDR3 CASSLRAGQGASGYTF. The sequence in DNA is TGTGCCAGCAGCTTAAGGGCGGGACAGGGGGCAAGTGGCTACACCTTC. Extended through the reference TRBV11-2 and TRBJ1-2 proteins, this CDR3 yields the full variable domain: EAGVAQSPRYKIIEKRQSVAFWCNPISGHATLYWYQQILGQGPKLLIQFQNNGVVDDSQLPKDRFSAERLKGVDSTLKIQPAKLEDSAVYLCASSLRAGQGASGYTFGSGTRLTVV.